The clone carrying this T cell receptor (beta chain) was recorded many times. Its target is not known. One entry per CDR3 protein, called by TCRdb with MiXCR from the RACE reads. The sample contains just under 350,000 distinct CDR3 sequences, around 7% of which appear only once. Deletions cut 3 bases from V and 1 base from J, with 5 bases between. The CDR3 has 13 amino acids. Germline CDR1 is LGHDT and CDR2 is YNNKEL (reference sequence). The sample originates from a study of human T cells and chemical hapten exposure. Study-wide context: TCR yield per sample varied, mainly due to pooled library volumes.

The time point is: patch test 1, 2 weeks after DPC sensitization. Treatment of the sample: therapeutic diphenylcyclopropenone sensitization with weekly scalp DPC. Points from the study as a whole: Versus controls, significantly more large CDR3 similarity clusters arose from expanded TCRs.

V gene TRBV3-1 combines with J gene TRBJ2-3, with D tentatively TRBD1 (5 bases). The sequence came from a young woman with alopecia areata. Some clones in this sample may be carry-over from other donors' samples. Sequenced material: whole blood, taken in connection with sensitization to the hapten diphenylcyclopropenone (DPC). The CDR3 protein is CASSQTGTDTQYF. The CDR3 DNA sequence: TGTGCCAGCAGCCAGACAGGCACAGATACGCAGTATTTT.